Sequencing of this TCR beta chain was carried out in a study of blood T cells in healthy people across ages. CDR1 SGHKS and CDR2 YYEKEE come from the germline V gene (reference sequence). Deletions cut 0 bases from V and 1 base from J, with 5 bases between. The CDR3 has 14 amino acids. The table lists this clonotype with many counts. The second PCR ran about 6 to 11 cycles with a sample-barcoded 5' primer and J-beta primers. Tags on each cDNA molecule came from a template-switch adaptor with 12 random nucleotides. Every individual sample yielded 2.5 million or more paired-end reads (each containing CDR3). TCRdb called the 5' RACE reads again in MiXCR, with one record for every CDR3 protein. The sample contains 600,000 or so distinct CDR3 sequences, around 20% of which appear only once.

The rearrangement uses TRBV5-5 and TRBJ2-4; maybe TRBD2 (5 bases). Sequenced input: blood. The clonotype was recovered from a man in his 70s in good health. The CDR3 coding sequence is TGTGCCAGCAGCTTGGCGGGGGCCAAAAACATTCAGTACTTC. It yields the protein CASSLAGAKNIQYF. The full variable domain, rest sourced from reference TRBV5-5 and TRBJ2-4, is DAGVTQSPTHLIKTRGQQVTLRCSPISGHKSVSWYQQVLGQGPQFIFQYYEKEERGRGNFPDRFSARQFPNYSSELNVNALLLGDSALYLCASSLAGAKNIQYFGAGTRLSVL.